This is a list of T cell receptor beta chains from one sample in a study of T cells expressing NK-cell markers. Each CDR3 protein gets one entry in TCRdb, which reprocessed the 5' RACE reads and gives no DNA. The sample table includes approximately 550,000 distinct CDR3 sequences. The source material was blood T cells: a sorted CD56 or NKG2C T cell subset, CD4+ or CD8+ T cells, or bulk PBMC T cells (not recorded which). The receptors originated from a man between 18 and 35 years old in good health. CDR3s include the opening cysteine and the closing phenylalanine or tryptophan.

J: TRBJ2-1; V: TRBV10-3; CDR3: CAISDTGDNEQFF
J: TRBJ2-2; V: TRBV29-1; CDR3: CSVGGGTEGTGELFF
J: TRBJ2-1; V: TRBV6-2/TRBV6-3; CDR3: CASTPGATSGRKSSYNEQFF
J: TRBJ2-7; V: TRBV28; CDR3: CASSLLPNTYEQYF
J: TRBJ2-3; V: TRBV5-1; CDR3: CASSDSEEGLRDTQYF
J: TRBJ2-6; V: TRBV18; CDR3: CASSGRALPFGANVLTF
J: TRBJ2-1; V: TRBV6-1; CDR3: CASSETSGRSSEQFF
J: TRBJ1-4; V: TRBV10-3; CDR3: CAISATGALGEKLFF
J: TRBJ2-2; V: TRBV6-2/TRBV6-3; CDR3: CASSKHSNGELFF
J: TRBJ2-7; V: TRBV7-6; CDR3: CASSRSGQGVHEQYF
J: TRBJ2-1; V: TRBV7-9; CDR3: CASSPGGALNEQFF
J: TRBJ2-1; V: TRBV20-1; CDR3: CSARDFQGAGNEQFF